Listed below are T cell receptor beta chains from one sample, sequenced in a study of radiation and T cells in renal cell carcinoma. Assay: immunoSEQ multiplex PCR; the TCRdb copy retains only in-frame clones and omits some. The sample lists under 100,000 clones; 70% to 90% were seen once. Sequencing used blood, obtained from a patient whose treatment included radiotherapy and nephrectomy. The receptors come from a man in his fifties with renal cell carcinoma. Both conserved end residues are part of each CDR3. The D gene is left open where the match is weak.

length: 11
J: TRBJ2-3
D: .
V: TRBV30
CDR3: CAWSVPDTQYF
DNA: TGTGCCTGGAGTGTACCGGATACGCAGTATTTT

length: 14
J: TRBJ1-1
D: .
V: TRBV7-9
CDR3: CASSQTGGFLEAFF
DNA: TGTGCCAGCAGTCAGACAGGAGGGTTTTTAGAAGCTTTCTTT

length: 15
J: TRBJ1-2
D: .
V: TRBV7-8
CDR3: CASSSRTGGSQGYTF
DNA: TGTGCCAGCAGCTCACGCACGGGGGGGTCTCAGGGCTACACCTTC

length: 14
J: TRBJ2-6
D: .
V: TRBV6-1
CDR3: CAISDPSGANVLTF
DNA: TGTGCCATCTCCGACCCCTCTGGGGCCAACGTCCTGACTTTC

length: 15
J: TRBJ1-1
D: TRBD1
V: TRBV30
CDR3: CAWRGGTGGITEAFF
DNA: TGTGCCTGGCGGGGCGGGACAGGGGGGATCACTGAAGCTTTCTTT

length: 15
J: TRBJ1-1
D: .
V: TRBV6-5
CDR3: CASSYMRARYTEAFF
DNA: TGTGCCAGCAGTTACATGCGGGCCCGGTACACTGAAGCTTTCTTT

length: 15
J: TRBJ2-3
D: TRBD1
V: TRBV27
CDR3: CASSSMTGTGDTQYF
DNA: TGTGCCAGCAGTTCGATGACAGGGACGGGAGATACGCAGTATTTT

length: 15
J: TRBJ2-1
D: TRBD2
V: TRBV2
CDR3: CASSDGSGRYNEQFF
DNA: TGTGCCAGCAGTGACGGGAGCGGGAGATACAATGAGCAGTTCTTC

length: 14
J: TRBJ1-2
D: TRBD1
V: TRBV4-1
CDR3: CASSQGTGSYGYTF
DNA: TGCGCCAGCAGCCAAGGGACAGGCTCTTATGGCTACACCTTC

length: 13
J: TRBJ2-1
D: .
V: TRBV11-2
CDR3: CASSLQPGPEQFF
DNA: TGTGCCAGCAGCTTACAACCAGGGCCTGAGCAGTTCTTC

length: 17
J: TRBJ2-1
D: .
V: TRBV11-2
CDR3: CASSFDGRIYSYNEQFF
DNA: TGTGCCAGCAGCTTCGACGGCAGGATTTACTCCTACAATGAGCAGTTCTTC

length: 15
J: TRBJ1-1
D: .
V: TRBV2
CDR3: CASSEMGAGNTEAFF
DNA: TGTGCCAGCAGTGAAATGGGGGCGGGGAACACTGAAGCTTTCTTT

length: 13
J: TRBJ2-5
D: .
V: TRBV5-1
CDR3: CASSRGLQETQYF
DNA: TGCGCCAGCAGCCGGGGCCTACAAGAGACCCAGTACTTC

length: 17
J: TRBJ2-3
D: .
V: TRBV10-3
CDR3: CAISESRGGEPKFGQYF
DNA: TGTGCCATCAGTGAGTCGAGAGGCGGGGAACCGAAATTTGGGCAGTATTTT

length: 15
J: TRBJ1-6
D: TRBD1
V: TRBV7-3
CDR3: CASSKNGQVDSPLHF
DNA: TGTGCCAGCAGCAAAAACGGACAGGTTGATTCACCCCTCCACTTT

length: 15
J: TRBJ2-7
D: .
V: TRBV2
CDR3: CASIPDPVKPYEQYF
DNA: TGTGCCAGCATTCCAGACCCCGTTAAGCCCTACGAGCAGTACTTC

length: 14
J: TRBJ2-3
D: TRBD2
V: TRBV7-8
CDR3: CASSLRGGADTQYF
DNA: TGTGCCAGCAGCTTACGCGGGGGAGCGGATACGCAGTATTTT

length: 14
J: TRBJ1-3
D: .
V: TRBV9
CDR3: CASSVDAGGTTIYF
DNA: TGTGCCAGCAGCGTAGATGCGGGGGGGACCACCATATATTTT

length: 14
J: TRBJ2-1
D: TRBD1
V: TRBV5-1
CDR3: CASSTRTGGNEQFF
DNA: TGCGCCAGCAGCACGCGGACAGGGGGGAATGAGCAGTTCTTC

length: 14
J: TRBJ2-3
D: .
V: TRBV7-2
CDR3: CASRDYQSTDTQYF
DNA: TGTGCCAGCAGAGACTACCAGAGCACAGATACGCAGTATTTT

length: 15
J: TRBJ2-5
D: TRBD2
V: TRBV9
CDR3: CASSLFGGTRETQYF
DNA: TGTGCCAGCAGCCTATTCGGGGGGACCAGGGAGACCCAGTACTTC

length: 16
J: TRBJ1-1
D: .
V: TRBV18
CDR3: CASSPSGLLQGTEAFF
DNA: TGTGCCAGCTCACCAAGTGGTTTACTCCAGGGGACTGAAGCTTTCTTT